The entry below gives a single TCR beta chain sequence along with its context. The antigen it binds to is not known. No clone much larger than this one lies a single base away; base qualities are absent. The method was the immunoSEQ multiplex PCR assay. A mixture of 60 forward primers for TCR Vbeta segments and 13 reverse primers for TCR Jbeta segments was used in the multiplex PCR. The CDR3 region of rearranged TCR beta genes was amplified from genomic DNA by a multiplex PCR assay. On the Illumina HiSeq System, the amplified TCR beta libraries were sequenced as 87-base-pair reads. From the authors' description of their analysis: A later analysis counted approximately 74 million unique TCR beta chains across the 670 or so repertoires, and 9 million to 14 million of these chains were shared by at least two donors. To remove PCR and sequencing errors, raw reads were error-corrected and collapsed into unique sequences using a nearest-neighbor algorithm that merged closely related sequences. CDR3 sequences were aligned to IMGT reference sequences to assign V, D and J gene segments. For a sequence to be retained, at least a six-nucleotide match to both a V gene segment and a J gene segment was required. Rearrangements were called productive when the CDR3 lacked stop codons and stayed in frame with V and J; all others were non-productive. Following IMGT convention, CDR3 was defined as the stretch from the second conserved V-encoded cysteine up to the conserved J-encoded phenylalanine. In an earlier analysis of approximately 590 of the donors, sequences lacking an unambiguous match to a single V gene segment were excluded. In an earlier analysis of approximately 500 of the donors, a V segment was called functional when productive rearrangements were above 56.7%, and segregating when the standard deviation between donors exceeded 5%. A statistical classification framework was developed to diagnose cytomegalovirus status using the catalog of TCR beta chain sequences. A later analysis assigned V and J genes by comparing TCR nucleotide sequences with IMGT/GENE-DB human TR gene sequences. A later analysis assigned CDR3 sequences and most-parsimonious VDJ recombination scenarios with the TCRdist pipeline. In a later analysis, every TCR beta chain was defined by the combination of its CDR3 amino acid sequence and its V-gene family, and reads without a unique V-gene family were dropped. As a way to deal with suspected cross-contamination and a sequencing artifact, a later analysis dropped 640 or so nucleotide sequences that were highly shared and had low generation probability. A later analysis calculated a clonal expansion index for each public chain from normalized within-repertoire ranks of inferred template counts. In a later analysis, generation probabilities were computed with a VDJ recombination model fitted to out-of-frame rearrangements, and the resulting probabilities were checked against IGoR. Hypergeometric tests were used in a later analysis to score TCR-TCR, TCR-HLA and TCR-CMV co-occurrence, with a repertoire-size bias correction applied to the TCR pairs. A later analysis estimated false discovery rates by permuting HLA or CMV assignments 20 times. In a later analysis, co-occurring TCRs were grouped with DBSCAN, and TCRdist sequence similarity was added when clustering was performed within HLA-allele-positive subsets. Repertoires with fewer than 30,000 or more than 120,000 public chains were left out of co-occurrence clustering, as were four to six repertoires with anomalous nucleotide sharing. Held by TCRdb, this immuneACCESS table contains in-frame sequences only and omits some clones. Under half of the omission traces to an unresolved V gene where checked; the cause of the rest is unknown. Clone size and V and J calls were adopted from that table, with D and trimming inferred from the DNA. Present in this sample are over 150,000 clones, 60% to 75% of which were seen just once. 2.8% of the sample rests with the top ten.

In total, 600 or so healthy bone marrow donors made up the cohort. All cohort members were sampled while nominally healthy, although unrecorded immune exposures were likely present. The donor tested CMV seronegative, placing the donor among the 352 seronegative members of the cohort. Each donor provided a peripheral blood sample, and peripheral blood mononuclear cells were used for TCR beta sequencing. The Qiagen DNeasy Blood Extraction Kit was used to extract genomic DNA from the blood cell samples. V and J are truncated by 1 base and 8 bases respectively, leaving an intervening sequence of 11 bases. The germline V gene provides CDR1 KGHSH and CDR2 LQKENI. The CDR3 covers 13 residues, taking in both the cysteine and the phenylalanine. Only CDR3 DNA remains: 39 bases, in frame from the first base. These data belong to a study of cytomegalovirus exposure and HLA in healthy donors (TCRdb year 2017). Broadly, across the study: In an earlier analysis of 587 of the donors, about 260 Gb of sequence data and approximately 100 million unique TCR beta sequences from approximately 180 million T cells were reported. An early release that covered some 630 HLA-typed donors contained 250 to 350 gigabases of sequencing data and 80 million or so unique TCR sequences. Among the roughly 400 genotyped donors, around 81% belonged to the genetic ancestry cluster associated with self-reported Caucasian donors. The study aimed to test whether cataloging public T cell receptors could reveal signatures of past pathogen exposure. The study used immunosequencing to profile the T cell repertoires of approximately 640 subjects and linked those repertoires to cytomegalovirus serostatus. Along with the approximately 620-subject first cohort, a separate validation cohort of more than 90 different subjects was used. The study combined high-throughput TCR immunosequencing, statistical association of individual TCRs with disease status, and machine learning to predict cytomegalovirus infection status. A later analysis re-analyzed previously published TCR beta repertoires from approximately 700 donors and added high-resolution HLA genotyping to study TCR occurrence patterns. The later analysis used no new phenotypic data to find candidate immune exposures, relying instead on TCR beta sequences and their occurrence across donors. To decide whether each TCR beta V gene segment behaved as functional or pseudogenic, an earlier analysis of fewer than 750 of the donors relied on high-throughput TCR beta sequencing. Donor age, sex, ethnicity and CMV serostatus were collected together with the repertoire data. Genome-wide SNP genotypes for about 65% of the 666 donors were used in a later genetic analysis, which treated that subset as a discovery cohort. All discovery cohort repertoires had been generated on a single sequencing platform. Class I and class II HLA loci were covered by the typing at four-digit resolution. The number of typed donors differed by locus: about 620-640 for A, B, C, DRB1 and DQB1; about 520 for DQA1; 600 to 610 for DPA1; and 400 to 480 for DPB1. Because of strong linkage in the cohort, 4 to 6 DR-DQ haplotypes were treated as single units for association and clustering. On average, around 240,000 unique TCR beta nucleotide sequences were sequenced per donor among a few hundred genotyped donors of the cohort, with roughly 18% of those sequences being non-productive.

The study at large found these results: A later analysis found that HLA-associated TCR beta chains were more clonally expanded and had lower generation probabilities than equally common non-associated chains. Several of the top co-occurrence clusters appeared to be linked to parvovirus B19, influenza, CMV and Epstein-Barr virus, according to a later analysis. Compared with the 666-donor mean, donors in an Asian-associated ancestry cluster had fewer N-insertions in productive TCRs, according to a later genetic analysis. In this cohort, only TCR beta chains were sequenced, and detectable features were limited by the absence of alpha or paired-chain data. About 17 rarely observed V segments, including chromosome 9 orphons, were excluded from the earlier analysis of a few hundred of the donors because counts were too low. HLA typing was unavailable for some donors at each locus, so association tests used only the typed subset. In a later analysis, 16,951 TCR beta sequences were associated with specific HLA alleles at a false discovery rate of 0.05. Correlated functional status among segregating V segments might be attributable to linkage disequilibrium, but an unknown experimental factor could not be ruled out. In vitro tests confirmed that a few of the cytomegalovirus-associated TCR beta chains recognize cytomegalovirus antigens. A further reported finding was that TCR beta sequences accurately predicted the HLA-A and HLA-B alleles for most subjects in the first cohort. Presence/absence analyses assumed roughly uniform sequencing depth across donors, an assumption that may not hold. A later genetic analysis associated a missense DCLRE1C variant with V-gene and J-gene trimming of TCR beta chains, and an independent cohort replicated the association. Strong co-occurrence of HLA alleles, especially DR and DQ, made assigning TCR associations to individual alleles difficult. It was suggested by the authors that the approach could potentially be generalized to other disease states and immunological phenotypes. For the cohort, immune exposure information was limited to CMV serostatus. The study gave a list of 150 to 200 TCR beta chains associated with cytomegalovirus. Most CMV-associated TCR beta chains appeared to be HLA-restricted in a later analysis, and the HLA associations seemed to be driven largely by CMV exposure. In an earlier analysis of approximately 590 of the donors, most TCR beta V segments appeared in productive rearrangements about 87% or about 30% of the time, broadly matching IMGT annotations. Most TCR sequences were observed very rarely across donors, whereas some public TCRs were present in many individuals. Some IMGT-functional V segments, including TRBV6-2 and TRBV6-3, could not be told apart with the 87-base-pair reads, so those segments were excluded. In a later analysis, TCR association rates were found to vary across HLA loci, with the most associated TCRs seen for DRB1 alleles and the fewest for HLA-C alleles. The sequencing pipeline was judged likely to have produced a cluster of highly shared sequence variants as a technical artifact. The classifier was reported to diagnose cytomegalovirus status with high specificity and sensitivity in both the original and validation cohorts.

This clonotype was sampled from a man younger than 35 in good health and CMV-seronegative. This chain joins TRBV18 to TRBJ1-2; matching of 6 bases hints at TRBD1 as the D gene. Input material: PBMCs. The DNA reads TGTGCCAGCTCACCACTGGCAGGGGAAGGCTACACCTTC. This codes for CASSPLAGEGYTF.